Included here is one T cell receptor beta chain sequence, with context. Antigen unknown. The protocol was immunoSEQ multiplex PCR, while the TCRdb copy is restricted to in-frame clones and leaves out a portion. The sample lists around 160,000 clones; 85% to 95% were seen once. The CDR3 sequence is 15 residues long. Germline loops: CDR1 LGHDT, CDR2 YNNKEL (reference sequence). Germline trimming cut 4 bases from V and 3 bases from J; bases unmatched to any gene: 7. The data are from a study of T cell responses to AZD1222 COVID-19 vaccine. Whole-study findings and limits: After two AZD1222 doses, spike-specific TCR breadth and depth rose versus day 0. Distributed over spike, vaccine-associated CD4 TCRs predominated at 160-218 and 743-854. Close to half of spike-specific TCRs reportedly recognize unmutated variant regions. Baseline serology detected seropositivity in only 5 or 6 AZD1222 recipients.

The chain employs TRBV3-1 (or the pseudogene TRBV3-2) and TRBJ2-7, with 9 nucleotides matching TRBD1. This specimen was peripheral blood, taken on day 0 of AZD1222 vaccination. The receptor was derived from an adult in good health. DNA of the CDR3: TGTGCCAGCAGCCTTTTAAGACAGGGGGTCTACGAGCAGTACTTC. Its protein is CASSLLRQGVYEQYF.